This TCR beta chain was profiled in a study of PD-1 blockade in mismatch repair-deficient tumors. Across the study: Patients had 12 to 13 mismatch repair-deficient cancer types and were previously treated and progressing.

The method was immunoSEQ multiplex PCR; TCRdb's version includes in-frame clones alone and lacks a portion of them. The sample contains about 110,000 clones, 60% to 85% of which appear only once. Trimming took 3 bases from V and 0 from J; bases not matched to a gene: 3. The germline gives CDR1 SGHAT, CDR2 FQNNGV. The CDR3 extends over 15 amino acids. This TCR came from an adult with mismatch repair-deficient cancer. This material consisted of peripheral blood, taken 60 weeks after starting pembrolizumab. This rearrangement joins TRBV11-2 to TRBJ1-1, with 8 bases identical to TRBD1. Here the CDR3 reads CASSLGQAMNTEAFF. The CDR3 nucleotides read TGTGCCAGCAGCTTGGGACAGGCCATGAACACTGAAGCTTTCTTT. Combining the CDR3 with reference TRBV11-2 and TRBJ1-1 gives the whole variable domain EAGVAQSPRYKIIEKRQSVAFWCNPISGHATLYWYQQILGQGPKLLIQFQNNGVVDDSQLPKDRFSAERLKGVDSTLKIQPAKLEDSAVYLCASSLGQAMNTEAFFGQGTRLTVV.